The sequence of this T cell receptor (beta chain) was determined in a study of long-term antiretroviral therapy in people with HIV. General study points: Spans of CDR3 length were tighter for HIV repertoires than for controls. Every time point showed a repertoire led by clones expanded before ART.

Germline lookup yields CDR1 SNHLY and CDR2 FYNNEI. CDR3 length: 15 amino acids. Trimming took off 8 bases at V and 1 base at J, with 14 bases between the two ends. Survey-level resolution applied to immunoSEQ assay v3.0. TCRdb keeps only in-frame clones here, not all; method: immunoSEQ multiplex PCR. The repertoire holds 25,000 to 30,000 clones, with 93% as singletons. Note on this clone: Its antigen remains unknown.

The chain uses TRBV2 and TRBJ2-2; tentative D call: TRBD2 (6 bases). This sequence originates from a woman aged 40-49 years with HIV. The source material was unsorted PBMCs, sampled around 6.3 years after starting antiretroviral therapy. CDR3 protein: CASSGVGGNTGELFF. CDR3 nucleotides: TGTGCCAGCTCAGGTGTGGGGGGGAACACCGGGGAGCTGTTTTTT.